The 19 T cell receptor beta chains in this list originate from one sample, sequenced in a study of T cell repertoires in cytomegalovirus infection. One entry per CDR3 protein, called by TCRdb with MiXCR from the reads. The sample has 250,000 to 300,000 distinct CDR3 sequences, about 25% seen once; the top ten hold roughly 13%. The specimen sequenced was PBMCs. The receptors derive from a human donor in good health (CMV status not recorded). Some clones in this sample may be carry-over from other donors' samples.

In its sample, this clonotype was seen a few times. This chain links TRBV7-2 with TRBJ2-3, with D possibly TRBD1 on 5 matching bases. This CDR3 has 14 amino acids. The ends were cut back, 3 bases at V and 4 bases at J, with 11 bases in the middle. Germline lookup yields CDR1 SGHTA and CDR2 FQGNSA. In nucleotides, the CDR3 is TGTGCCAGCAGCTTGAAGGGGCCGTCAGATACGCAGTATTTT. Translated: CASSLKGPSDTQYF. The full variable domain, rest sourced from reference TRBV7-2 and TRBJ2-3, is GAGVSQSPSNKVTEKGKDVELRCDPISGHTALYWYRQSLGQGLEFLIYFQGNSAPDKSGLPSDRFSAERTGGSVSTLTIQRTQQEDSAVYLCASSLKGPSDTQYFGPGTRLTVL.

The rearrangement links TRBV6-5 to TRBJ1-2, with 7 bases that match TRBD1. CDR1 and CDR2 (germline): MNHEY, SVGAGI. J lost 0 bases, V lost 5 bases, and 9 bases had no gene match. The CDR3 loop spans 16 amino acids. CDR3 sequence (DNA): TGTGCCAGCAGTACCGCGGACAGGAAAGCTAACTATGGCTACACCTTC. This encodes CASSTADRKANYGYTF.

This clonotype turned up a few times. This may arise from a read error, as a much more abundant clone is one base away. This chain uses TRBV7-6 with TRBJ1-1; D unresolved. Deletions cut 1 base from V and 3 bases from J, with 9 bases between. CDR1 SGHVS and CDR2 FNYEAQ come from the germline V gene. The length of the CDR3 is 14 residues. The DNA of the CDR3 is TGTGCCAGCAGCTTAGTAGGGCCGGACACTGAAGCTTTCTTT. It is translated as CASSLVGPDTEAFF.

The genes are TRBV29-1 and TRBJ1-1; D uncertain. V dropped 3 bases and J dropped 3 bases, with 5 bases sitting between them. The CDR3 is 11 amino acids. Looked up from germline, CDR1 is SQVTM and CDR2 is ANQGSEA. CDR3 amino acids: CSVEGHTEAFF. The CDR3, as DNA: TGCAGCGTTGAGGGCCACACTGAAGCTTTCTTT.

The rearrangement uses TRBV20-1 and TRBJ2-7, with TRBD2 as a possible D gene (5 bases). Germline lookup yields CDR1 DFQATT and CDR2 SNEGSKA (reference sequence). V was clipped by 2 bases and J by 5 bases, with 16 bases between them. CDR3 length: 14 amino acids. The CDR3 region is CSARNSLAGDEQYF. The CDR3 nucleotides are TGCAGTGCTAGAAATTCCCTAGCCGGAGACGAGCAGTACTTC.

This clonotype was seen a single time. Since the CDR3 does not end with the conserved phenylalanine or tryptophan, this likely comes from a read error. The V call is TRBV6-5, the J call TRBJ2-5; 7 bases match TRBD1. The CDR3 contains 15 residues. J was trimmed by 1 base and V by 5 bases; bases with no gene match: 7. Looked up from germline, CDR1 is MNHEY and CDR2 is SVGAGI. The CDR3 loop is CASSQLGQPQETQYV. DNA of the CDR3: TGTGCCAGCAGTCAACTGGGACAGCCCCAAGAGACCCAGTACGTC.

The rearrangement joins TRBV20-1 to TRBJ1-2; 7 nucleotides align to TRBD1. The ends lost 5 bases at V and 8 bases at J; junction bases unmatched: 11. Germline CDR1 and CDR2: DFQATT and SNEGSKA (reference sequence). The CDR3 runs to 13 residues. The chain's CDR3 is CSALNRGLEGYTF. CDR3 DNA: TGCAGTGCTCTCAACAGGGGTCTGGAAGGCTACACCTTC.

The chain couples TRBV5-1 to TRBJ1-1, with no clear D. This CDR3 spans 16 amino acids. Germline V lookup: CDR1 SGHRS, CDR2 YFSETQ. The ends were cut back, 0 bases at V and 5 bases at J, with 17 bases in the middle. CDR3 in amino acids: CASSLASPTLGTEAFF. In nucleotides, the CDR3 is TGCGCCAGCAGCTTGGCCTCCCCAACCTTAGGGACTGAAGCTTTCTTT. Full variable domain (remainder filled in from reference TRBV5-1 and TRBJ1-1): KAGVTQTPRYLIKTRGQQVTLSCSPISGHRSVSWYQQTPGQGLQFLFEYFSETQRNKGNFPGRFSGRQFSNSRSEMNVSTLELGDSALYLCASSLASPTLGTEAFFGQGTRLTVV.

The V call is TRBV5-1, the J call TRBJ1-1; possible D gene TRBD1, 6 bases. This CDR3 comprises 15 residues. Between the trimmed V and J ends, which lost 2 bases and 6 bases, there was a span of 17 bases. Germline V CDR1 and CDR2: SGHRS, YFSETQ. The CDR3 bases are TGCGCCAGCAGCTTAAAGACAGTGGAGGGGGCTGAAGCTTTCTTT. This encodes CASSLKTVEGAEAFF. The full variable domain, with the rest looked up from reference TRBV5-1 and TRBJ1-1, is KAGVTQTPRYLIKTRGQQVTLSCSPISGHRSVSWYQQTPGQGLQFLFEYFSETQRNKGNFPGRFSGRQFSNSRSEMNVSTLELGDSALYLCASSLKTVEGAEAFFGQGTRLTVV.

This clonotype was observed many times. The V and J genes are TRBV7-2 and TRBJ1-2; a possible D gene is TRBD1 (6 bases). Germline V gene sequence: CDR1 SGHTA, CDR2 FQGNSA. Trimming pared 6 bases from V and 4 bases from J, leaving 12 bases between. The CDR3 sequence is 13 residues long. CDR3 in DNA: TGTGCCAGCAGTCAGGGGACGGTCTATGGCTACACCTTC. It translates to CASSQGTVYGYTF.

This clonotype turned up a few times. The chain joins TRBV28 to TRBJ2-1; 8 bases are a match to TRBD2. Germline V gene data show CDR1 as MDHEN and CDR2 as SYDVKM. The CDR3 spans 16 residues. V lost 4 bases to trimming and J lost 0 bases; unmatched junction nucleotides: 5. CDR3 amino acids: CASSSLAAGSYNEQFF. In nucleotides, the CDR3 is TGTGCCAGCAGTTCACTAGCGGCAGGCTCCTACAATGAGCAGTTCTTC.

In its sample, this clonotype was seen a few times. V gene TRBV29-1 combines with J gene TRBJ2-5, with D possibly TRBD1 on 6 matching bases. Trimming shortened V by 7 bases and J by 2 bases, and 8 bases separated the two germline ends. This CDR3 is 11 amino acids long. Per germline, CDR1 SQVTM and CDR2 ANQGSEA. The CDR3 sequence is CSGGQQETQYF. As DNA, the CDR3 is TGCAGCGGTGGACAGCAAGAGACCCAGTACTTC.

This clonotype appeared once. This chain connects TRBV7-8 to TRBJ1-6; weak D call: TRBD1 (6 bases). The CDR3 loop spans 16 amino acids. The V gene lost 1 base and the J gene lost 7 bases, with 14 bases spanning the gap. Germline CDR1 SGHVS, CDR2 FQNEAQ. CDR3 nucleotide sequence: TGTGCCAGCAGCTTAGGGACAGATCTAGGGAATTCACCCCTCCACTTT. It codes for CASSLGTDLGNSPLHF.

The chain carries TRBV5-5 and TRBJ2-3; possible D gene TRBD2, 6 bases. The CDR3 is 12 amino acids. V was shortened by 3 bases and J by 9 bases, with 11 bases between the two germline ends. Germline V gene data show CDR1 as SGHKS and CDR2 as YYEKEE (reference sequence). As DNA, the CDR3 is TGTGCCAGCAGCTCGGTCCGGGAGACGCAGTATTTT. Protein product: CASSSVRETQYF.

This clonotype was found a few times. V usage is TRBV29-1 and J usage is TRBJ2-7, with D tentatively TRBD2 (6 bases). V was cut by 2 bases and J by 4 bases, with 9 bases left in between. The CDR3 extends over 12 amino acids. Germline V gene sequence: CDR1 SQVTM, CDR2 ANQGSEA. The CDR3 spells CSVEWRDYEQYF. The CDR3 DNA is TGCAGCGTTGAATGGCGGGATTACGAGCAGTACTTC.

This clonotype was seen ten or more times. This CDR3 is CSARRLDVSNQPQHF. In DNA form, the CDR3 reads TGCAGTGCTAGACGGTTAGATGTCAGCAATCAGCCCCAGCATTTT. V usage is TRBV20-1 and J usage is TRBJ1-5; D gene ambiguous. The germline gives CDR1 DFQATT, CDR2 SNEGSKA (reference sequence). The ends were cut back, 2 bases at V and 1 base at J, with 12 bases in the middle. This CDR3 is built from 15 residues.

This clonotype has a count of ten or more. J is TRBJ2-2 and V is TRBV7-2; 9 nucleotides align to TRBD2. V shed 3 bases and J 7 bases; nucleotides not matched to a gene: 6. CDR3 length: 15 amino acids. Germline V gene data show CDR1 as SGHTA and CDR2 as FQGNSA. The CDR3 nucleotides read TGTGCCAGCAGCTTGGGACTAGCTGGCAACGGGGAGCTGTTTTTT. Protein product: CASSLGLAGNGELFF.

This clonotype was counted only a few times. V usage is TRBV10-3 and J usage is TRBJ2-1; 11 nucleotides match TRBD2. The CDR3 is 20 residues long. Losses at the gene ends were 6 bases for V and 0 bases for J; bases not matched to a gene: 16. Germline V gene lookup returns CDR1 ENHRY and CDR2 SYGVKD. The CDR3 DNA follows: TGTGCCATCAGACCCGGACTAGCGGGCAGACAATCCAGCTCCTACAATGAGCAGTTCTTC. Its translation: CAIRPGLAGRQSSSYNEQFF.

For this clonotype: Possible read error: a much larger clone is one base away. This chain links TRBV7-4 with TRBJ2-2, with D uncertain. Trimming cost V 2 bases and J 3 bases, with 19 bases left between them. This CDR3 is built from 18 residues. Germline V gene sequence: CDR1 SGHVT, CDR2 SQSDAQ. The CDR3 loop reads CASSLRSSAAGDTGELFF. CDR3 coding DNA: TGTGCCAGCAGCTTAAGATCGAGTGCAGCTGGGGACACCGGGGAGCTGTTTTTT.